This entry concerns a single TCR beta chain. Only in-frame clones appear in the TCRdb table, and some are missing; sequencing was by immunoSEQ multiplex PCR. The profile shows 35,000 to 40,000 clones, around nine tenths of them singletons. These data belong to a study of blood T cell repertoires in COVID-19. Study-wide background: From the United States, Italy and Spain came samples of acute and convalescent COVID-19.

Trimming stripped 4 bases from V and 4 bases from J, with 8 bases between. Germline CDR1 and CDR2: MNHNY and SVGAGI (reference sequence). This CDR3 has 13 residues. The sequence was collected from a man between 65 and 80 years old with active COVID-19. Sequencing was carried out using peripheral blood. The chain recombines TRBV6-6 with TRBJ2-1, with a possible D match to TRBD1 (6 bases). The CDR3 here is CASSFQGYNEQFF. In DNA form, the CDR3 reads TGTGCCAGCAGTTTTCAGGGGTACAATGAGCAGTTCTTC.